Many counts were recorded for the clone carrying this T cell receptor (beta chain). What it binds is unknown. This entry comes from a study of neurological immune-mediated disorders. Points from the study as a whole: Phylogenetic analysis grouped 18 of 34 multiple sclerosis patients' repertoires together, suggesting a possible repertoire signature. The study found no CDR3 amino acid sequences shared by expanded clones across subjects, suggesting private repertoires in all groups.

2 million unsorted PBMCs were stored in RNAlater at -80 °C before RNA extraction. TCRdb reprocessed the 5' RACE reads via MiXCR and lists one record per CDR3 protein. The sample has about 52,000 distinct CDR3 sequences, roughly 4% seen once. Germline CDR1 DFQATT, CDR2 SNEGSKA (reference sequence). CDR3 length equals 14 residues. V lost 6 bases and J lost 5, with 19 bases in between. This clonotype originated in a man under 40 with multiple sclerosis. The V call is TRBV20-1, the J call TRBJ1-1; D is unresolved. Sequencing was carried out using PBMCs. CDR3 residues: CSALSRERVTEAFF. DNA of the CDR3: TGCAGTGCCCTTTCCCGGGAACGGGTTACTGAAGCTTTCTTT.